This note documents a single TCR beta chain sequence. This clonotype was detected a few times. Its binding antigen is unknown. No base quality values were provided; no much bigger clone lies one nucleotide off. Relative to germline, V is 6 bases shorter and J is 5 bases shorter, with 12 bases between their ends. In the germline V gene, CDR1 corresponds to MDHEN and CDR2 to SYDVKM. The CDR3 holds 13 amino acids from the cysteine to the phenylalanine. The CDR3 DNA has 39 bases and is translated from base 1. This entry belongs to a study of T cells in Graves' hyperthyroidism and ophthalmopathy (dated 2019 in TCRdb). Looking at the study overall: Peripheral blood samples were taken at the time of initial diagnosis, prior to any treatment. In addition, the study compared T-cell repertoires in thyroid tissue and in blood from several Graves' hyperthyroidism patients. Prospective prediction of ophthalmopathy was tested in an independent validation cohort of under 20 hyperthyroidism patients and 17 patients who later progressed to ophthalmopathy. Following sampling, methimazole starting at 30 mg daily was given to hyperthyroidism patients, and high-dose intravenous methylprednisolone was given to ophthalmopathy patients. TCR Vbeta CDR3 sequencing of 120 to 150 peripheral blood samples (roughly 41 ophthalmopathy, under 80 hyperthyroidism and roughly 17 progressor patients) is reported in the paper. The 100 discovery patients were randomly split 7:3 into training and test sets. To identify TCR V-J signatures that set the groups apart, the researchers used a discovery cohort of about a hundred patients, made up of around 40 with Graves' ophthalmopathy and 57 with stable Graves' hyperthyroidism. Paper-wide results and their limitations: Most expanded thyroid clonotypes (frequency above 0.001) were also found in blood, which suggests that blood repertoires may mirror thyroid immune responses. Ophthalmopathy was separated from stable hyperthyroidism by a 13 V-J signature model, with over 85% sensitivity and approximately 81% specificity obtained in cross-validation and 80%/75% obtained in testing. In validation, the model predicted progression to ophthalmopathy with approximately 69% sensitivity and 72.22% specificity, a median of about 6 months before onset. No statistical method was used to set the sample size in advance, and investigators knew the group allocation.

In the ophthalmopathy patients, disease was moderately to severely active, with a Clinical Activity Score of 3 or more, a NOSPECS grade of 4 or more, and a duration of less than 3 months. The study excluded patients with uncontrolled infections, other autoimmune diseases, pregnancy or lactation. Clinical symptoms, serum thyroxine and TRAb, thyroid ultrasound, and orbital computed tomography formed the basis for the diagnoses. PBMCs were isolated from around 10 ml of fresh peripheral blood by Ficoll-Paque density gradient centrifugation. Trizol reagent was used to extract total RNA, and RNA quality was then checked on an Agilent 2100 Bioanalyzer. The TCR beta CDR3 regions were amplified from the RNA transcripts. For the first round of RT-PCR on the TCR CDR3, the HTBI primer set was used together with the Qiagen OneStep RT-PCR kit. The libraries were constructed in a second round of multiplex PCR and then size-selected and purified. Paired-end sequencing of the libraries was performed with 100 bp reads on an Illumina HiSeq2000. The authors' pipeline ran thus. Raw data were processed with SOAPnuke, discarding reads with adapters, uncalled bases, mean Phred below 15, or no exact constant-primer or identifier match. COPE v1.2.5 was used to merge the high-quality paired reads, and each unique nucleotide sequence was defined as a clonotype. MiTCR v1.1 was used to align the clonotypes against IMGT TRBV, TRBD and TRBJ reference segments. Only V-J combinations with frequency above 0.0001, covering 99% to 99.2% of repertoires, were analysed. A TCS score was defined as the ratio of F50 (clonal expansion) to E x V (chaos), with BLOSUM62-based TCRdist applied between CDR3 peptides within each V-J. Welch's t-statistics and random forest reduced fewer than 550 V-J features to roughly 13, which were used in a naive Bayes classifier (R e1071). TCRdb cleaned the public reads at Q25 with fastp, built clones with MiXCR and kept in-frame beta chains. Every CDR3 protein is listed once, alongside the most common genes and DNA of its rows. The V and J calls and clone size come from TCRdb's table, not from the authors' own analysis. The sample table contains about 640,000 distinct CDR3 sequences; only one count was recorded for 20% of them. Of the sample, over 30% is held by the ten largest clones.

The sequence links TRBV28 to TRBJ2-3; TRBD2 is possibly the D segment (5 matching bases). Material: blood. The receptor's source is a man aged 25 to 40 with Graves' ophthalmopathy. The nucleotides are TGTGCCAGCAGCCGGGCCGAGGGAGATACGCAGTATTTT. Its protein product is CASSRAEGDTQYF.